The 13 T cell receptor beta chains listed next were all sequenced from one sample in a study of high-grade serous ovarian cancer treatment subgroups. Only in-frame clones appear in the TCRdb table, and some are missing; sequencing was by immunoSEQ multiplex PCR. The data contain 10,000 to 13,000 clones, 83% of them seen just once; the ten biggest clones take up about 6.4%. Tumor samples were taken before definitive surgery or chemotherapy. What was sequenced was tumor tissue. All receptors derive from a human donor with high-grade serous ovarian cancer.

This rearrangement joins TRBV25-1 to TRBJ1-1, with D maybe TRBD1 (5 bases). This CDR3 contains 13 residues. The germline V and J ends were trimmed by 4 bases and 5 bases, with 11 bases remaining between them. Germline CDR1 reads MGHDK; CDR2 reads SYGVNS. In nucleotides, the CDR3 is TGTGCCAGCAGTGGGGGGAGGAAAACTGAAGCTTTCTTT. It codes for CASSGGRKTEAFF.

This sequence joins TRBV2 and TRBJ1-5; TRBD1 agrees at 7 bases. The CDR3 spans 16 residues. The V gene end was trimmed by 4 bases and the J gene end by 1 base; junction bases not matched to a gene: 7. Looked up from germline, CDR1 is SNHLY and CDR2 is FYNNEI. The CDR3 DNA reads TGTGCCAGCAGTGGCGACAGGGAGAACAGCAATCAGCCCCAGCATTTT. Its translation is CASSGDRENSNQPQHF.

The J gene is TRBJ2-7, the V gene TRBV29-1, with D possibly being TRBD2 (5 bases). Germline assignment: CDR1 SQVTM and CDR2 ANQGSEA. V gave up 0 bases and J gave up 2 bases, with 11 bases separating them. The CDR3 is made up of 14 amino acids. CDR3 amino acids: CSVEDQRTPYEQYF. The CDR3 DNA reads as TGCAGCGTTGAAGATCAAAGGACTCCCTACGAGCAGTACTTC.

The chain recombines TRBV11-2 with TRBJ2-7; D remains ambiguous. Germline values: CDR1 SGHAT, CDR2 FQNNGV. Trimming took 2 bases from V and 0 from J, leaving 11 bases between them. CDR3 length equals 15 residues. Here the CDR3 reads CASSLSNLGSYEQYF. DNA for the CDR3: TGTGCCAGCAGCTTATCCAATCTCGGCTCCTACGAGCAGTACTTC.

This chain uses TRBV28 with TRBJ2-3; 10 bases are a match to TRBD2. This CDR3 is built from 15 residues. Germline V CDR1 and CDR2: MDHEN, SYDVKM. V shed 3 bases and J 7 bases; nucleotides not matched to a gene: 7. Written as DNA, the CDR3 is TGTGCCAGCAGTTTCGAAGCGGGAGGGTCAAATACGCAGTATTTT. Amino acids: CASSFEAGGSNTQYF.

The rearrangement uses TRBV5-1 and TRBJ2-2; D is perhaps TRBD1 or TRBD2 (6 bases each). From germline, CDR1 is SGHRS and CDR2 YFSETQ. This CDR3 is built from 14 residues. The germline V and J ends were trimmed by 4 bases and 5 bases, with 12 bases remaining between them. CDR3 loop: CASSLLGGTGELFF. In DNA, the CDR3 is TGCGCCAGCAGCCTCCTAGGGGGGACCGGGGAGCTGTTTTTT. The full variable domain, rest sourced from reference TRBV5-1 and TRBJ2-2, is KAGVTQTPRYLIKTRGQQVTLSCSPISGHRSVSWYQQTPGQGLQFLFEYFSETQRNKGNFPGRFSGRQFSNSRSEMNVSTLELGDSALYLCASSLLGGTGELFFGEGSRLTVL.

V is TRBV6-5 and J is TRBJ2-3; 7 bases map to TRBD1. With V trimmed by 5 bases and J by 8 bases, 7 bases remained unmatched. Per germline, CDR1 MNHEY and CDR2 SVGAGI. CDR3 length: 13 residues. The CDR3 DNA is TGTGCCAGCAGTATAGGGACAGTGGCTACGCAGTATTTT. Its translation: CASSIGTVATQYF.

This sequence joins TRBV6-1 and TRBJ1-1; the D gene is possibly TRBD1 (5 bases). CDR3 size: 13 residues. CDR1 is MNHNS and CDR2 is SASEGT in the germline V gene. The V and J ends lost 5 bases and 2 bases respectively, with 9 bases between them. The DNA of the CDR3 is TGTGCCAGCAGTCCCGGGGGTAACACTGAAGCTTTCTTT. As protein: CASSPGGNTEAFF.

The CDR3 bases are TGTGCCAGCAGCTTGGGGGGGGCGGGCACCGGGGAGCTGTTTTTT. Protein sequence: CASSLGGAGTGELFF. This chain uses TRBV5-5 with TRBJ2-2, with D perhaps given as TRBD1 or TRBD2 (6 bases each). Germline-derived CDR1 and CDR2 are SGHKS and YYEKEE (reference sequence). Trimming cost V 0 bases and J 4 bases, with 10 bases left between them. The CDR3 spans 15 residues.

The gene calls are TRBV29-1 and TRBJ2-1; 13 bases align to TRBD2. This CDR3 region has 14 residues. Germline V lookup: CDR1 SQVTM, CDR2 ANQGSEA. Unmatched junction bases numbered 3, after V lost 3 bases and J lost 7 bases. The CDR3 is CSVDGLAGVNEQFF. DNA for the CDR3: TGCAGCGTTGACGGACTAGCGGGAGTGAATGAGCAGTTCTTC.

The V call is TRBV19, the J call TRBJ2-3; TRBD1 agrees at 7 bases. Germline values: CDR1 LNHDA, CDR2 SQIVND (reference sequence). Losses at the gene ends were 5 bases for V and 0 bases for J; bases not matched to a gene: 5. The CDR3 has 15 amino acids. The CDR3, as DNA: TGTGCCAGTAGTGGGACAGCCTATAGCACAGATACGCAGTATTTT. Its protein is CASSGTAYSTDTQYF. The full variable domain, with the rest looked up from reference TRBV19 and TRBJ2-3, is DGGITQSPKYLFRKEGQNVTLSCEQNLNHDAMYWYRQDPGQGLRLIYYSQIVNDFQKGDIAEGYSVSREKKESFPLTVTSAQKNPTAFYLCASSGTAYSTDTQYFGPGTRLTVL.

The chain combines TRBV29-1 with TRBJ2-7, with 12 positions matching TRBD1. Losses at the gene ends were 1 base for V and 5 bases for J; bases not matched to a gene: 6. The CDR3 length is 15 residues. CDR1 is SQVTM and CDR2 is ANQGSEA in the germline V gene. CDR3 loop: CSVEVGQGADNEQYF. The CDR3 nucleotides are TGCAGCGTTGAAGTGGGACAGGGGGCGGACAACGAGCAGTACTTC.

This clone was picked up one time. This chain uses TRBV4-1 with TRBJ1-6; D perhaps matches TRBD1 (6 bases). Trimming removed 2 bases at V and 4 bases at J, with 12 bases between. The CDR3 consists of 16 residues. Germline V CDR1 and CDR2: MGHRA, YSYEKL. CDR3 protein: CASSQKDSGYNSPLHF. The CDR3 DNA sequence: TGCGCCAGCAGCCAAAAGGACAGTGGATATAATTCACCCCTCCACTTT.